These T cell receptor beta chains were read from a single sample in a study of neurological immune-mediated disorders. TCRdb called the 5' RACE reads again in MiXCR, with one record for every CDR3 protein. The sample records about 84,000 distinct CDR3 sequences, around 10% being singletons. The source material was PBMCs. The receptors originated from a man aged 35 to 55 in good health. CDR3s include the opening cysteine and the closing phenylalanine or tryptophan. The D gene is left open where the match is weak. Size is stated for part of the rows, as once, few or many counts, or as a class when the clone is expanded.

cdr3_nt,cdr3_aa,clone_size,d_call,j_call,v_call
TGTGCCAGCAGCCCTTTTGCGGGAAACTACAATGAGCAGTTCTTC,CASSPFAGNYNEQFF,many,NA,TRBJ2-1,TRBV9
TGCGCCAGCAGCTTGGGGGGGCAGCCCTCGAACACTGAAGCTTTCTTT,CASSLGGQPSNTEAFF,many,NA,TRBJ1-1,TRBV5-1
TGTGCCAGCAGCGCCGGGGGACTAGAGGATACGCAGTATTTT,CASSAGGLEDTQYF,many,TRBD2,TRBJ2-3,TRBV7-9
TGCAGTGCTAGAGATCGGGAGGCGGGTTACGAGCAGTACTTC,CSARDREAGYEQYF,many,TRBD2,TRBJ2-7,TRBV20-1
TGTGCCAGCAGCCCGGGCGTCTACGAGCAGTACTTC,CASSPGVYEQYF,many,NA,TRBJ2-7,TRBV11-2
TGTGCCAGCAGTTTTTCCGGGACAGGGGTTTTGGGGCAGTACTTC,CASSFSGTGVLGQYF,many,TRBD1,TRBJ2-7,TRBV12-3/TRBV12-4
TGCAGCGTGGCGAGGCAGGGGGTTCCCTACGAGCAGTACTTC,CSVARQGVPYEQYF,many,TRBD1,TRBJ2-7,TRBV29-1
TGCGCCAGCTATGAGGCAGGCTCCTACGAGCAGTACTTC,CASYEAGSYEQYF,many,NA,TRBJ2-7,TRBV5-1
TGTGCCACCGGTGGGACGGGCCTTCGCGAGCAGTACTTC,CATGGTGLREQYF,many,NA,TRBJ2-7,TRBV15
TGTGCCATCCCTAGCGGGGGGGCCGGGGAGACCCAGTACTTC,CAIPSGGAGETQYF,many,TRBD2,TRBJ2-5,TRBV2
TGTGCCATCAGTGACACCGGGGAGCTGTTTTTT,CAISDTGELFF,many,NA,TRBJ2-2,TRBV10-3
TGTGCCAGCAGCCGGACTAGCGGGAGTGCCGGGGAGCTGTTTTTT,CASSRTSGSAGELFF,few,TRBD2,TRBJ2-2,TRBV3-1
TGTGCCAGCAGCCACGGACTTTCCACAGATACGCAGTATTTT,CASSHGLSTDTQYF,NA,NA,TRBJ2-3,TRBV3-1
TGTGCCAGCAGTACGGACTACACGCTATACTTC,CASSTDYTLYF,many,NA,TRBJ2-7,TRBV12-3/TRBV12-4
TGTGCCAGCAGCCTACAGTCAAACACTGAAGCTTTCTTT,CASSLQSNTEAFF,many,NA,TRBJ1-1,TRBV11-1
TGTGCCATCAGTGCTGGGGGGCTCGACACCGGGGAGCTGTTTTTT,CAISAGGLDTGELFF,many,NA,TRBJ2-2,TRBV10-3
TGTGCCAGCAGCTCCAAATTCAATGAGCAGTTCTTC,CASSSKFNEQFF,many,NA,TRBJ2-1,TRBV7-8
TGTGCCAGCAGCCGCTTCGGACAGGAAAATGAAAAACTGTTTTTT,CASSRFGQENEKLFF,many,TRBD1,TRBJ1-4,TRBV7-2
TGCGCCAGCAGCGTCACTAGCAACCCCTACAATGAGCAGTTCTTC,CASSVTSNPYNEQFF,few,NA,TRBJ2-1,TRBV5-1
TGTGCCAGCAGCTTAGAGAGGGGAATAGGGGAAAAACTGTTTTTT,CASSLERGIGEKLFF,many,NA,TRBJ1-4,TRBV7-8
TGCAGCCCAACCCAGGATGAAGCTTTCTTT,CSPTQDEAFF,many,NA,TRBJ1-1,TRBV29-1
TGTGCCAGCAGCTTAAGACCGGCGGTGGGGGCAGATACGCAGTATTTT,CASSLRPAVGADTQYF,many,NA,TRBJ2-3,TRBV7-3
TGTGCCAGCAGTTCCCCCCGGACAGGGATGGGTCAGCCCCAGCATTTT,CASSSPRTGMGQPQHF,many,TRBD1,TRBJ1-5,TRBV12-3/TRBV12-4
TGCAGCGTTGAAGATCCCCGAGGGCCGAACAATGAGCAGTTCTTC,CSVEDPRGPNNEQFF,many,NA,TRBJ2-1,TRBV29-1
TGTGCCAGCAGCCCGGGGCAAGGGGAGAACTATGGCTACACCTTC,CASSPGQGENYGYTF,many,NA,TRBJ1-2,TRBV7-9
TGCGCCAGCAGCTTGGAGGGCCGCACAGATACGCAGTATTTT,CASSLEGRTDTQYF,many,NA,TRBJ2-3,TRBV5-1
TGTGCCAGCAGCGTAGGAGGGGGTTCCCACGAGCAGTACTTC,CASSVGGGSHEQYF,many,NA,TRBJ2-7,TRBV9
TGTGCCAGCAGTGGTCTCGGCCGGGAGCAGTTCTTC,CASSGLGREQFF,many,NA,TRBJ2-1,TRBV25-1
TGTGCCAGCAGCCCCAGGGGGGGACGTCTTAATCAGCCCCAGCATTTT,CASSPRGGRLNQPQHF,many,TRBD1,TRBJ1-5,TRBV28
TGTGCCAGCAGTTTAGAGAGACAGGGGCGGGGCGAGCAGTACTTC,CASSLERQGRGEQYF,many,TRBD1,TRBJ2-7,TRBV27
TGTGCCAGCAGCTTAGGGACATCGGATGGCTACACCTTC,CASSLGTSDGYTF,many,NA,TRBJ1-2,TRBV7-3
TGTGCCAGCAGTCAATCAAACAGGGGTGACTACACCTTC,CASSQSNRGDYTF,many,TRBD1,TRBJ1-2,TRBV4-2
TGTGCCAGTATCGGGGGGGCCGGGGTGACCCAGTACTTC,CASIGGAGVTQYF,many,TRBD2,TRBJ2-5,TRBV5-6
TGCAGCGTTGCAGGTGTTATGAACACTGAAGCTTTCTTT,CSVAGVMNTEAFF,many,NA,TRBJ1-1,TRBV29-1
TGTGCCAGCACCCCTGGGGAGCCGTGGAGCGATGAGCAGTTCTTC,CASTPGEPWSDEQFF,many,NA,TRBJ2-1,TRBV6-2/TRBV6-3
TGTGCCAGCAGCTCTTTTGACGGATACAATGAGCAGTTCTTC,CASSSFDGYNEQFF,many,NA,TRBJ2-1,TRBV7-2
TGTGCCAGCAGTGGGGACACCTACGAGCAGTACTTC,CASSGDTYEQYF,many,NA,TRBJ2-7,TRBV6-5
TGTGCCAGCAGCTCCACGGGGACAGGGATACCGAGGGGCTATGGCTACACCTTC,CASSSTGTGIPRGYGYTF,many,TRBD1,TRBJ1-2,TRBV12-3/TRBV12-4
TGCAGCCTCGATTGGCCCATCGGGCTGGAAGAGACCCAGTACTTC,CSLDWPIGLEETQYF,many,NA,TRBJ2-5,TRBV20-1
TGCAGTGCACCTCGGCCCGGGGTTCAAGAGACCCAGTACTTC,CSAPRPGVQETQYF,many,NA,TRBJ2-5,TRBV20-1
TGTGCCAGCAGCCCAGGGACAGGACATTCCTACGAGCAGTACTTC,CASSPGTGHSYEQYF,many,TRBD1,TRBJ2-7,TRBV7-2
TGTGCCACCAGTTATATTACAGATCCCTCCACGAACACTGAAGCTTTCTTT,CATSYITDPSTNTEAFF,many,NA,TRBJ1-1,TRBV24-1